Each of the 7 T cell receptor beta chains below was sequenced from the same sample in a study of T cell responses to AZD1222 COVID-19 vaccine listed by TCRdb under 2021. To prepare the library, the immunoSEQ multiplex PCR assay was applied. This is the immuneACCESS table as TCRdb keeps it, with only in-frame sequences that have V and J called. A part of the clones is gone; compared with another copy, unresolved V genes explain less than half, and the rest is unexplained. In all, the sample holds 150,000 to 160,000 clones, and around 87% of those were seen once. Of the sample, just over 9% falls within the top ten clones. The time point label on this specimen signifies: about 28 days (+/-7) after the second vaccine dose. The material sequenced was peripheral blood, taken 28 days after the second AZD1222 dose. The receptors shown here come from an adult who received the AZD1222 COVID-19 vaccine.

J is TRBJ1-6 and V is TRBV4-1, with 7 bases matching TRBD1. The length of the CDR3 is 14 residues. V lost 5 bases, J lost 5 bases, and 3 bases stayed unmatched. Germline V gives CDR1 MGHRA, CDR2 YSYEKL. This chain's CDR3 is CASSYGTDNSPLHF. The DNA of the CDR3 is TGCGCCAGCAGCTACGGGACAGATAATTCACCCCTCCACTTT.

This chain joins TRBV6-5 and TRBJ2-7; possible D gene TRBD1, 6 bases. This CDR3 comprises 13 residues. The germline gives CDR1 MNHEY, CDR2 SVGAGI. The ends were cut back, 5 bases at V and 6 bases at J, with 14 bases in the middle. Written as DNA, the CDR3 is TGTGCCAGCAGTATCGGGACATTCGGCGAGCAGTACTTC. Protein: CASSIGTFGEQYF.

The count of this clone is one. The chain combines TRBV28 with TRBJ1-6, with no clear D. The CDR3 has 16 amino acids. Germline V gene data show CDR1 as MDHEN and CDR2 as SYDVKM. Trimming stripped 5 bases from V and 6 bases from J, with 17 bases between. CDR3 amino acids: CASSPLGQGGNSPLHF. DNA for the CDR3: TGTGCCAGCAGTCCTCTGGGCCAAGGCGGTAATTCACCCCTCCACTTT. The variable domain in full, with the rest retrieved from reference TRBV28 and TRBJ1-6, is DVKVTQSSRYLVKRTGEKVFLECVQDMDHENMFWYRQDPGLGLRLIYFSYDVKMKEKGDIPEGYSVSREKKERFSLILESASTNQTSMYLCASSPLGQGGNSPLHFGNGTRLTVT.

This clone was seen a single time. The rearrangement uses TRBV5-1 and TRBJ2-1; D might be TRBD1 (5 bases). The CDR3 extends over 15 amino acids. Germline V gene data show CDR1 as SGHRS and CDR2 as YFSETQ. Trimming pared 3 bases from V and 4 bases from J, leaving 14 bases between. The CDR3 DNA follows: TGCGCCAGCAGCTCAGGGCTAGACGTATACAATGAGCAGTTCTTC. Residues: CASSSGLDVYNEQFF.

The genes are TRBV2 and TRBJ2-7; D remains unclear. Trimming removed 6 bases at V and 4 bases at J, with 10 bases between. Germline CDR1 and CDR2: SNHLY and FYNNEI. The CDR3 loop spans 12 amino acids. CDR3 DNA: TGTGCCAGCAGGGTCGGCCTATACGAGCAGTACTTC. Amino acid sequence: CASRVGLYEQYF.

In the case of this clone: Other DNA variants within this sample encode the same CDR3. The J gene is TRBJ2-7, the V gene TRBV7-2, with D uncertain. The V and J ends lost 1 base and 6 bases respectively, with 7 bases between them. Germline V gene sequence: CDR1 SGHTA, CDR2 FQGNSA. CDR3 length: 12 amino acids. CDR3: CASSLGRGEQYF. Written as DNA, the CDR3 is TGTGCCAGCAGCTTAGGTAGAGGCGAGCAGTACTTC.

This chain joins TRBV7-2 and TRBJ2-2; 14 nucleotides agree with TRBD2. CDR1 and CDR2 (germline): SGHTA, FQGNSA. The V segment lost 3 bases and the J segment 4 bases; nucleotides outside the gene matches: 7. This CDR3 comprises 18 residues. CDR3 coding DNA: TGTGCCAGCAGCTTCCTAACGGGACTAGCGGGAGTCACCGGGGAGCTGTTTTTT. It specifies CASSFLTGLAGVTGELFF. Full variable domain (remainder filled in from reference TRBV7-2 and TRBJ2-2): GAGVSQSPSNKVTEKGKDVELRCDPISGHTALYWYRQSLGQGLEFLIYFQGNSAPDKSGLPSDRFSAERTGGSVSTLTIQRTQQEDSAVYLCASSFLTGLAGVTGELFFGEGSRLTVL.